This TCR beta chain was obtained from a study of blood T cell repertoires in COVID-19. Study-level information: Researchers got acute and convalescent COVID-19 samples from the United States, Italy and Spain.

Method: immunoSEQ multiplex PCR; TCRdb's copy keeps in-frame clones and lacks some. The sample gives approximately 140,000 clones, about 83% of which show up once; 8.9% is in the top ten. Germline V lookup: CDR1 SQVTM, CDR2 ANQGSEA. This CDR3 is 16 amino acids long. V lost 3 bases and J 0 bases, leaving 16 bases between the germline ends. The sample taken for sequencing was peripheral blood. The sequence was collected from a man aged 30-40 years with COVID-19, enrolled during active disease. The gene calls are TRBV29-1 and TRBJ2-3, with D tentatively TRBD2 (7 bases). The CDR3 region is CSVELRGAMSTDTQYF. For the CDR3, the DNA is TGCAGCGTTGAGTTACGGGGGGCGATGAGCACAGATACGCAGTATTTT.